Listed here is a single T cell receptor beta chain. This sample stems from a study of CD8+ T cells in alopecia areata. This CDR3 comprises 13 residues. V shed 4 bases and J shed 6 bases, with 11 bases lying between them. CDR1 and CDR2 from the germline V gene are SGHTA and FQGNSA. Indicated treatment: oral pan-JAK inhibitor, 5-10 mg twice daily. RNA was extracted and reverse transcribed into cDNA as the sequencing template. Assay: immunoSEQ multiplex PCR; the TCRdb copy retains only in-frame clones and omits some. Of around 210,000 clones in the sample, under 70% are singletons; the top ten hold roughly 4.2%.

The receptor's source is a human donor with alopecia areata. The sample was CD4+ T cells sorted from blood, taken at week 4, from a patient treated with tofacitinib. This rearrangement joins TRBV7-2 to TRBJ2-3; D is tentatively TRBD1 or TRBD2 (6 bases each). The DNA for the CDR3 is TGTGCCAGCAGCTCCCGGAGGGGGGATACGCAGTATTTT. This translates into CASSSRRGDTQYF.